The source of this TCR beta chain is a study of blood T cell repertoires in COVID-19. Trimming took off 4 bases at V and 4 bases at J, with 10 bases between the two ends. The germline CDR1 and CDR2 sequences are MNHEY and SMNVEV (reference sequence). The CDR3 covers 13 residues. Sequencing used immunoSEQ multiplex PCR; TCRdb keeps in-frame clones, though not all of them. In the table there are 150,000 to 200,000 clones, roughly 85% of which are singletons. What was sequenced was peripheral blood. This rearrangement joins TRBV27 to TRBJ1-1; the D is unclear. The clonotype was recovered from a woman aged 25-40 years with acute or convalescent COVID-19. CDR3 protein: CASSSRPGTEAFF. In DNA, the CDR3 is TGTGCCAGCAGTTCGAGGCCCGGCACTGAAGCTTTCTTT.